This T cell receptor (beta chain) originates from a study of T cells in localized non-small cell lung cancer. Profiled with immunoSEQ multiplex PCR; TCRdb holds only in-frame clones, not every one. The sample records some 2,300 clones, nearly 25% being singletons. In regard to this clone: Antigen unknown.

Findings and limits, study-wide: Of the top 100 tumor clones, median 57 were in adjacent lung, 25 to 35 among its top 100. Higher blood T cell density tracked longer overall survival. Investigators sequenced only a single tumor region, leaving heterogeneity possible. Clonality peaked in uninvolved adjacent lung rather than tumor.

Germline loops: CDR1 MNHGY, CDR2 SAAAGT. The V gene end was trimmed by 10 bases and the J gene end by 6 bases; junction bases not matched to a gene: 7. This CDR3 is 13 amino acids long. This specimen was lung tumor tissue, taken before any cancer treatment. This TCR came from a woman aged 35-75 years with stage II squamous cell lung carcinoma. The rearrangement links TRBV6-8 to TRBJ2-1, with TRBD1 identical over 9 bases. CDR3 loop: CAIFRQGVNEQFF. CDR3 nucleotide sequence: TGTGCCATCTTTCGACAGGGGGTCAATGAGCAGTTCTTC.